One TCR beta chain is described in this entry. Antigen unknown. The study ran its PCR with 60 Vbeta and 13 Jbeta primers. The repertoire was sequenced with immunoSEQ multiplex PCR; TCRdb's copy has only in-frame clones and lacks some. Altogether about 190,000 clones are present, more than 70% being singletons, with the ten largest covering roughly 1.1%. The data derive from a study of cytomegalovirus exposure and HLA in healthy donors. Study-level findings and limits: As confirmed in vitro, three CMV-associated chains were specific for CMV antigens.

Germline CDR1 reads SGHTA; CDR2 reads FQGNSA. This CDR3 region has 14 residues. Trimming stripped 2 bases from V and 2 bases from J, with 10 bases between. What was sequenced was PBMCs. This sequence was found in a woman in her 40s in good health and CMV-seronegative. This chain joins TRBV7-2 and TRBJ2-7; possibly TRBD2 for D (6 bases). This CDR3 reads CASSLPGATYEQYF. The CDR3 nucleotides read TGTGCCAGCAGCTTACCGGGAGCAACCTACGAGCAGTACTTC.